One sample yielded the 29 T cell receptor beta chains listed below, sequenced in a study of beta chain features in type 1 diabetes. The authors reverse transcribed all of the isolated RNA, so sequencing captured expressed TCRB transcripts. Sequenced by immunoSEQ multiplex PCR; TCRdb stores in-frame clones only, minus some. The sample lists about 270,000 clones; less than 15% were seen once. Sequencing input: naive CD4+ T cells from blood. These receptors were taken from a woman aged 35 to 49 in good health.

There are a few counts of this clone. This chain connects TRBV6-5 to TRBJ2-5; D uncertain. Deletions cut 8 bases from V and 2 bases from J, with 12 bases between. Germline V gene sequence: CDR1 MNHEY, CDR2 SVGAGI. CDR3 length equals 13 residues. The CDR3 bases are TGTGCCAGCCGAAGAGATCCGCAAGAGACCCAGTACTTC. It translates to CASRRDPQETQYF.

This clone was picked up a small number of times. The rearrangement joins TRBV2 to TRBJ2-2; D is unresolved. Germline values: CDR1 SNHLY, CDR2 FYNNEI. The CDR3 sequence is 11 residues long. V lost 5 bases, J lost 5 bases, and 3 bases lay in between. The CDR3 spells CASSQTGELFF. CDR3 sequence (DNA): TGTGCCAGCAGTCAGACCGGGGAGCTGTTTTTT.

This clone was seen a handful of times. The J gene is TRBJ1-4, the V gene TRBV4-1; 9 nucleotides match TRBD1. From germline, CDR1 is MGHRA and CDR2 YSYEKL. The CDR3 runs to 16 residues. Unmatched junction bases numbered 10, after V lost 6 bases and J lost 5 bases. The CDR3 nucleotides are TGCGCCAGCAGGCCAATACGACAGGGGGGCAATGAAAAACTGTTTTTT. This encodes CASRPIRQGGNEKLFF.

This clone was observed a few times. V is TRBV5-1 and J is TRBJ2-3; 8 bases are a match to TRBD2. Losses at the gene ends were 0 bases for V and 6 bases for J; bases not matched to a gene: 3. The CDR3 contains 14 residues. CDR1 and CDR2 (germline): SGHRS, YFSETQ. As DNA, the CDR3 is TGCGCCAGCAGCTTGGAGACTAGCGTCGATACGCAGTATTTT. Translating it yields CASSLETSVDTQYF.

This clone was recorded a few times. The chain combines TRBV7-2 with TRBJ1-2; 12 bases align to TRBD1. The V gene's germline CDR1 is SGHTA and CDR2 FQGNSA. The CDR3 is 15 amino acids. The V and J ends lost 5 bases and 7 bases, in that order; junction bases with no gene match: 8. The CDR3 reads CASSRPGQGASGYTF. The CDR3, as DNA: TGTGCCAGCAGCAGACCGGGACAGGGGGCTTCTGGCTACACCTTC.

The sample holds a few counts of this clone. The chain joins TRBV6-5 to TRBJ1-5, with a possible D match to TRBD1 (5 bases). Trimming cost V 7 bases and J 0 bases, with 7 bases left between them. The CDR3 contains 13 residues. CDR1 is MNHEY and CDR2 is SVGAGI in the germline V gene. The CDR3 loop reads CASKTGSNQPQHF. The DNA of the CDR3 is TGTGCCAGCAAAACAGGTAGCAATCAGCCCCAGCATTTT.

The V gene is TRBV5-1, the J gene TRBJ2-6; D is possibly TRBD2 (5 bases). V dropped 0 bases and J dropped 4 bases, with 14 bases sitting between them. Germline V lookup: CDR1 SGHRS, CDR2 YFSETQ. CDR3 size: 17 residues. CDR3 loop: CASSLDPSGTGANVLTF. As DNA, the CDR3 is TGCGCCAGCAGCTTGGACCCCTCGGGAACCGGGGCCAACGTCCTGACTTTC.

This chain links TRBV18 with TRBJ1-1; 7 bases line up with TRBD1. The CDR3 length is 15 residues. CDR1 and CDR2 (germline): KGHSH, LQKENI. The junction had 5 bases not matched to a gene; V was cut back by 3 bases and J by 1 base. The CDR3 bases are TGTGCCAGCTCACCCTCGACAGGGCGGAACACTGAAGCTTTCTTT. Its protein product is CASSPSTGRNTEAFF.

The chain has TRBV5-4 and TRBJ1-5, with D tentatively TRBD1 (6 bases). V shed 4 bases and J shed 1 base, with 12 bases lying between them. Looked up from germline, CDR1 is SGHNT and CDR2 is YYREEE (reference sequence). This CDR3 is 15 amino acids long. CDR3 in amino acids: CASSVQGRSNQPQHF. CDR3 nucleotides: TGTGCCAGCAGCGTACAGGGTCGCAGCAATCAGCCCCAGCATTTT. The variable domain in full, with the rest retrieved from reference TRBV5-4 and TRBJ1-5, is ETGVTQSPTHLIKTRGQQVTLRCSSQSGHNTVSWYQQALGQGPQFIFQYYREEENGRGNFPPRFSGLQFPNYSSELNVNALELDDSALYLCASSVQGRSNQPQHFGDGTRLSIL.

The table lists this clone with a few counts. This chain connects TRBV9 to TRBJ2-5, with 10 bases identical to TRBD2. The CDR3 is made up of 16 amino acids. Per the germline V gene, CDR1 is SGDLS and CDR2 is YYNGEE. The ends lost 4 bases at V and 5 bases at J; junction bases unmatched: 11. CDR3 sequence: CASSPGRSGGVETQYF. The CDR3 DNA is TGTGCCAGCAGCCCTGGTCGGAGCGGGGGGGTCGAGACCCAGTACTTC.

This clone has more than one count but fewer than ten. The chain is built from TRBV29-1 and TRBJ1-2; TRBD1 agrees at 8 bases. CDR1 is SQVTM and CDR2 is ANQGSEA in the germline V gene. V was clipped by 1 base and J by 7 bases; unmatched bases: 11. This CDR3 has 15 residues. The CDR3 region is CSVEGTGSQVGGYTF. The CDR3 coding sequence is TGCAGCGTTGAAGGGACAGGGAGTCAAGTGGGTGGCTACACCTTC.

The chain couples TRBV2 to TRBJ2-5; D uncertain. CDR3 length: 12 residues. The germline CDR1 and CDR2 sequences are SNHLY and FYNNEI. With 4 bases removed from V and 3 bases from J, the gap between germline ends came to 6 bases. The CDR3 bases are TGTGCCAGCAGTGGTCCAGAAGAGACCCAGTACTTC. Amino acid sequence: CASSGPEETQYF.

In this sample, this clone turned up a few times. As DNA, the CDR3 is TGTGCCAGCAGTTTACAGGGGCAGGGGGGAGATACGCAGTATTTT. Protein sequence: CASSLQGQGGDTQYF. The rearrangement links TRBV27 to TRBJ2-3; TRBD1 is a possible D gene (7 bases). V shed 2 bases and J shed 5 bases, with 14 bases lying between them. Germline lookup yields CDR1 MNHEY and CDR2 SMNVEV (reference sequence). CDR3 length: 15 amino acids.

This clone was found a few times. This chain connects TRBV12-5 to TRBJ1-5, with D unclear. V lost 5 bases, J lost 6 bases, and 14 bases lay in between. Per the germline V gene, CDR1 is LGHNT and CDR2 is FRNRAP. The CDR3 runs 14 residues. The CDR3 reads CASGQQVEVQPQHF. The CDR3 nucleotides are TGTGCTAGTGGTCAGCAGGTGGAGGTTCAGCCCCAGCATTTT.

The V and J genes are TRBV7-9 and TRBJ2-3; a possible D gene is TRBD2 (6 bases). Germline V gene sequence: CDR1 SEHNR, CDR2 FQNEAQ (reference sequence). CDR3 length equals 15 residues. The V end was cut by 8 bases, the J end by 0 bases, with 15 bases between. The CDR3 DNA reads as TGTGCCAGCCGAAGGCCGGGACTTAGCACAGATACGCAGTATTTT. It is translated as CASRRPGLSTDTQYF.

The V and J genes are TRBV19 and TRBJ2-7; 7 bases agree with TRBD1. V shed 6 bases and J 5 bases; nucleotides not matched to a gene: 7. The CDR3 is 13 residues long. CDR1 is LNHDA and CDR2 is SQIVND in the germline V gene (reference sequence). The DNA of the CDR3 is TGTGCCAGTAGGGTGACAGGGACCCACGAGCAGTACTTC. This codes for CASRVTGTHEQYF.

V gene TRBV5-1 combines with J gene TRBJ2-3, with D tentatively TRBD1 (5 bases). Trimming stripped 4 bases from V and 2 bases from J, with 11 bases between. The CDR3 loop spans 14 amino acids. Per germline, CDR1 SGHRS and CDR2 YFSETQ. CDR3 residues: CASSLSTVTDTQYF. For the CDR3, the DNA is TGCGCCAGCAGCCTCTCGACAGTCACAGATACGCAGTATTTT. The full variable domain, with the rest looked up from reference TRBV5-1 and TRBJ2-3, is KAGVTQTPRYLIKTRGQQVTLSCSPISGHRSVSWYQQTPGQGLQFLFEYFSETQRNKGNFPGRFSGRQFSNSRSEMNVSTLELGDSALYLCASSLSTVTDTQYFGPGTRLTVL.

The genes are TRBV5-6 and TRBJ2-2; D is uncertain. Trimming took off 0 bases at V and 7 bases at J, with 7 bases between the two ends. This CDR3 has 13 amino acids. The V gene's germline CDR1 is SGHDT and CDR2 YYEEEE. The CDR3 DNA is TGTGCCAGCAGCTTGGCCGTAGTCGGGGAGCTGTTTTTT. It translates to CASSLAVVGELFF.

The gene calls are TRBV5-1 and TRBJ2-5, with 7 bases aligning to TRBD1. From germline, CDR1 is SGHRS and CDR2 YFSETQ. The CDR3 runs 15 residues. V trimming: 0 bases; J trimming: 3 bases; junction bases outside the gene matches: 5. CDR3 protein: CASSLETGLKETQYF. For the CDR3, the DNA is TGCGCCAGCAGCTTGGAGACAGGGCTTAAAGAGACCCAGTACTTC.

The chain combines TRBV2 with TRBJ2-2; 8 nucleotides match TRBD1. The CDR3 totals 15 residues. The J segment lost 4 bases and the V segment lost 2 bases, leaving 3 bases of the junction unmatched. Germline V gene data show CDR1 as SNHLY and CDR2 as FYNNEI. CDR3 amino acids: CASSEQGAPTGELFF. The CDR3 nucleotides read TGTGCCAGCAGTGAACAGGGGGCGCCCACCGGGGAGCTGTTTTTT.

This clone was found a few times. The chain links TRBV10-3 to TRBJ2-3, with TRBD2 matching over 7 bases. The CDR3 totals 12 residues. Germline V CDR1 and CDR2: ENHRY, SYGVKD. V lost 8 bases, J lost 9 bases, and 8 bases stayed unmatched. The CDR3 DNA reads TGTGCCATCGGGGGGGGAGTGGAGACGCAGTATTTT. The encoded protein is CAIGGGVETQYF.

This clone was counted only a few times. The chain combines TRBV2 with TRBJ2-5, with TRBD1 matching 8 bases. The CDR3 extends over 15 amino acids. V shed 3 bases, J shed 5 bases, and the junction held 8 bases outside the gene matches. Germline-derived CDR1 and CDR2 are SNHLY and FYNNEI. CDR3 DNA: TGTGCCAGCAGTGATTGGACTAACAGGGGGGAGACCCAGTACTTC. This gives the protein CASSDWTNRGETQYF.

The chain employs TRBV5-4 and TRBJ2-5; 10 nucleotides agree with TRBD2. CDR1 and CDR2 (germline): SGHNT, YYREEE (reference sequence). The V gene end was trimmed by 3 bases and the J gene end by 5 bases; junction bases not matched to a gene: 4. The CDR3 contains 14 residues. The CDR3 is CASSSQRGGETQYF. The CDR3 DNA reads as TGTGCCAGCAGCTCGCAGCGGGGGGGGGAGACCCAGTACTTC. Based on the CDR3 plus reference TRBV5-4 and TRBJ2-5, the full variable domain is ETGVTQSPTHLIKTRGQQVTLRCSSQSGHNTVSWYQQALGQGPQFIFQYYREEENGRGNFPPRFSGLQFPNYSSELNVNALELDDSALYLCASSSQRGGETQYFGPGTRLLVL.

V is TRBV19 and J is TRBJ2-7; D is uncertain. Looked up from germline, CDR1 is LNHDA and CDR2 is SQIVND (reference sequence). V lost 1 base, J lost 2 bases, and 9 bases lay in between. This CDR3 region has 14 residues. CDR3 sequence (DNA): TGTGCCAGTAGTATAGGGGCAGGAACCTACGAGCAGTACTTC. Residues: CASSIGAGTYEQYF.

The CDR3 sequence is CASSPTGTTGYTF. The DNA of the CDR3 is TGTGCCAGCAGTCCCACCGGGACTACAGGCTACACCTTC. The genes are TRBV5-6 and TRBJ1-2; D is possibly TRBD1 (5 bases). The V gene lost 5 bases and the J gene lost 8 bases, with 16 bases spanning the gap. There are 13 residues in the CDR3. The germline V gene has CDR1 SGHDT and CDR2 YYEEEE.

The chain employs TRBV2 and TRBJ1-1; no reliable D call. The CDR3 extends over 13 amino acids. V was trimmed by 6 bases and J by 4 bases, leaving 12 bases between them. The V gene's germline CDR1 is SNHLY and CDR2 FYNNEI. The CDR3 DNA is TGTGCCAGCAGCGTTGGCAGAGGCACTGAAGCTTTCTTT. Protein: CASSVGRGTEAFF. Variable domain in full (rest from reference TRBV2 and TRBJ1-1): EPEVTQTPSHQVTQMGQEVILRCVPISNHLYFYWYRQILGQKVEFLVSFYNNEISEKSEIFDDQFSVERPDGSNFTLKIRSTKLEDSAMYFCASSVGRGTEAFFGQGTRLTVV.

CDR3 residues: CSAATGTQAFF. As DNA, the CDR3 is TGCAGTGCCGCCACCGGGACTCAAGCTTTCTTT. This chain connects TRBV20-1 to TRBJ1-1; D is perhaps TRBD1 (5 bases). V was clipped by 6 bases and J by 9 bases, with 14 bases between them. The CDR3 contains 11 residues. CDR1 DFQATT and CDR2 SNEGSKA come from the germline V gene (reference sequence).

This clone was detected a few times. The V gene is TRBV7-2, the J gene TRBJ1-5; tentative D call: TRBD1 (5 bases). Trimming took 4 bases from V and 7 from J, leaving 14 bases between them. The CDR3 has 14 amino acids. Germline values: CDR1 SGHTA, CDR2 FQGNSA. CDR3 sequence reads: CASSSRRGLQPQHF. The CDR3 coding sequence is TGTGCCAGCAGCTCGCGCCGGGGACTCCAGCCCCAGCATTTT.

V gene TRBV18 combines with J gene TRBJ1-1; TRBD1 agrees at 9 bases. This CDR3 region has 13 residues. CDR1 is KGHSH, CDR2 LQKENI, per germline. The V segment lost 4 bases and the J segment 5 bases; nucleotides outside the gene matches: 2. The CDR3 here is CASSRQGETEAFF. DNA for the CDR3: TGTGCCAGCTCACGACAGGGGGAAACTGAAGCTTTCTTT.